The 23 T cell receptor beta chains below all came from one sample that was sequenced in a study of blood T cell repertoires in COVID-19. TCRdb keeps only in-frame clones here, not all; method: immunoSEQ multiplex PCR. Among some 270,000 clones listed, roughly nine tenths were seen once. Input material: peripheral blood. Receptors were obtained from a woman aged 55-69 years who had recovered from COVID-19.

The J gene is TRBJ1-2, the V gene TRBV18; D may be TRBD1 (6 bases). Trimming stripped 2 bases from V and 4 bases from J, with 14 bases between. This CDR3 region has 15 residues. The germline V gene has CDR1 KGHSH and CDR2 LQKENI. The CDR3 coding sequence is TGTGCCAGCTCACCAGCGGGGGGGCTTTTCTATGGCTACACCTTC. It specifies CASSPAGGLFYGYTF.

The chain couples TRBV6-5 to TRBJ2-1, with a weak D call TRBD2 (5 bases). CDR3 length: 12 amino acids. Germline values: CDR1 MNHEY, CDR2 SVGAGI. V was trimmed by 7 bases and J by 6 bases, leaving 10 bases between them. CDR3 protein: CASNAGINEQFF. The CDR3 region has the DNA TGTGCCAGCAATGCGGGTATCAATGAGCAGTTCTTC.

The chain combines TRBV6-2 or TRBV6-3 with TRBJ1-5; D is uncertain. The V end lost 2 bases, the J end lost 5 bases, and 16 bases lay between the germline ends. Germline V gene data show CDR1 as MNHEY and CDR2 as SVGEGT. CDR3 size: 16 residues. The CDR3 loop is CASSYIGMAGDQPQHF. In DNA, the CDR3 is TGTGCCAGCAGTTACATCGGGATGGCCGGGGATCAGCCCCAGCATTTT.

The chain uses TRBV7-2 and TRBJ1-5; TRBD1 agrees at 10 bases. V was clipped by 4 bases and J by 6 bases; unmatched bases: 6. Germline-derived CDR1 and CDR2 are SGHTA and FQGNSA. The CDR3 runs 15 residues. CDR3 in amino acids: CASSYRDRGGQPQHF. The CDR3 nucleotides read TGTGCCAGCAGCTACCGGGACAGGGGAGGTCAGCCCCAGCATTTT.

This clone was seen only once. The chain carries TRBV6-6 and TRBJ2-5; 7 nucleotides align to TRBD2. The CDR3 runs 16 residues. The V gene's germline CDR1 is MNHNY and CDR2 SVGAGI (reference sequence). V lost 2 bases to trimming and J lost 2 bases; unmatched junction nucleotides: 8. The CDR3 nucleotides are TGTGCCAGCAGTTACCCCCACTCTAGCGGACAAGAGACCCAGTACTTC. This sequence encodes CASSYPHSSGQETQYF.

The V call is TRBV9, the J call TRBJ2-4; 8 bases agree with TRBD1. Germline assignment: CDR1 SGDLS and CDR2 YYNGEE. The V and J ends lost 2 bases and 5 bases, in that order; junction bases with no gene match: 6. There are 15 residues in the CDR3. The DNA of the CDR3 is TGTGCCAGCAGCGTCCAGGGGGCTAATGAAAACATTCAGTACTTC. Amino acids: CASSVQGANENIQYF.

The chain is built from TRBV9 and TRBJ1-5; 9 bases line up with TRBD1. There are 15 residues in the CDR3. The germline CDR1 and CDR2 sequences are SGDLS and YYNGEE. V dropped 4 bases and J dropped 7; count of bases not matched to a gene: 9. The CDR3 DNA is TGTGCCAGCAGCCCAGGGACAGGGCAGGAGCAGCCCCAGCATTTT. Amino acids: CASSPGTGQEQPQHF.

The chain links TRBV27 to TRBJ1-1; D is perhaps TRBD1 (6 bases). Per germline, CDR1 MNHEY and CDR2 SMNVEV (reference sequence). V lost 3 bases and J 4 bases, leaving 15 bases between the germline ends. The CDR3 length is 15 residues. CDR3 region: CASSLRGARITEAFF. The CDR3 DNA sequence: TGTGCCAGCAGTTTGCGGGGGGCGCGGATCACTGAAGCTTTCTTT.

J is TRBJ1-6 and V is TRBV11-2; no firm D call. This CDR3 is built from 13 residues. V was clipped by 1 base and J by 6 bases, with 4 bases between them. Per the germline V gene, CDR1 is SGHAT and CDR2 is FQNNGV. The CDR3 nucleotides read TGTGCCAGCAGCTTAGCGAGTAATTCACCCCTCCACTTT. Translation gives CASSLASNSPLHF. Together with reference TRBV11-2 and TRBJ1-6, the CDR3 gives the full variable domain: EAGVAQSPRYKIIEKRQSVAFWCNPISGHATLYWYQQILGQGPKLLIQFQNNGVVDDSQLPKDRFSAERLKGVDSTLKIQPAKLEDSAVYLCASSLASNSPLHFGNGTRLTVT.

The chain combines TRBV11-2 with TRBJ1-3, with a weak D call TRBD1 (6 bases). The CDR3 spans 12 residues. The V gene's germline CDR1 is SGHAT and CDR2 FQNNGV. Between the trimmed V and J ends, which lost 5 bases and 16 bases, there was a span of 18 bases. The CDR3 DNA follows: TGTGCCAGCAGCCCCAGGGGCGGTACCCTTTATTTT. It encodes CASSPRGGTLYF.

This chain uses TRBV5-6 with TRBJ1-1; TRBD1 matches at 7 bases. Trimming removed 5 bases from V and 8 bases from J; junction bases left unmatched: 12. The germline gives CDR1 SGHDT, CDR2 YYEEEE. The CDR3 has 14 amino acids. CDR3 sequence reads: CASRSIGQALEAFF. The CDR3 DNA follows: TGTGCCAGCAGGTCGATTGGACAGGCCCTAGAAGCTTTCTTT. The full variable domain, in which reference TRBV5-6 and TRBJ1-1 provide the parts outside the CDR3, is DAGVTQSPTHLIKTRGQQVTLRCSPKSGHDTVSWYQQALGQGPQFIFQYYEEEERQRGNFPDRFSGHQFPNYSSELNVNALLLGDSALYLCASRSIGQALEAFFGQGTRLTVV.

The chain links TRBV28 to TRBJ1-2; D may be TRBD1 (6 bases). Germline lookup yields CDR1 MDHEN and CDR2 SYDVKM. This CDR3 has 13 residues. Trimming cost V 8 bases and J 7 bases, with 17 bases left between them. CDR3 bases: TGTGCCAGCTCCCCGGACAGAGGTCTTGGCTACACCTTC. It yields the protein CASSPDRGLGYTF.

Only a few counts were recorded for this clone. The chain recombines TRBV24-1 with TRBJ1-2; 8 bases fit TRBD1. The CDR3 loop spans 15 amino acids. Germline V CDR1 and CDR2: KGHDR, SFDVKD. V was clipped by 7 bases and J by 0 bases; unmatched bases: 6. Written as DNA, the CDR3 is TGTGCCACCAGGGCCGGGACAGGCACTAACTATGGCTACACCTTC. It yields the protein CATRAGTGTNYGYTF.

A single count supports this clone. The chain employs TRBV27 and TRBJ2-4, with a weak D call TRBD1 (6 bases). CDR3 length: 16 residues. Trimming took off 2 bases at V and 6 bases at J, with 17 bases between the two ends. Germline lookup yields CDR1 MNHEY and CDR2 SMNVEV (reference sequence). The CDR3 DNA is TGTGCCAGCAGTTTAGTTCCAGGGGCTCTACTAAACATTCAGTACTTC. Its translation is CASSLVPGALLNIQYF.

This clone was counted only a few times. The V call is TRBV20-1, the J call TRBJ1-2, with D uncertain. Germline V gene data show CDR1 as DFQATT and CDR2 as SNEGSKA (reference sequence). The CDR3 is 14 amino acids. V gave up 3 bases and J gave up 6 bases, with 17 bases separating them. The chain's CDR3 is CSASTLGVLDGYTF. CDR3 nucleotide sequence: TGCAGTGCTAGTACGCTGGGAGTACTGGATGGCTACACCTTC.

V is TRBV5-1 and J is TRBJ2-5; possible D gene TRBD1, 5 bases. This CDR3 is built from 16 residues. Germline values: CDR1 SGHRS, CDR2 YFSETQ. V was clipped by 0 bases and J by 3 bases, with 15 bases between them. The CDR3 region is CASSLVLGAVEETQYF. The CDR3 DNA reads as TGCGCCAGCAGCTTGGTTCTTGGGGCAGTAGAAGAGACCCAGTACTTC.

The chain combines TRBV7-3 with TRBJ1-2; D is ambiguous. V was cut by 4 bases and J by 0 bases, with 18 bases left in between. CDR1 SGHTA and CDR2 FQGTGA come from the germline V gene. The CDR3 totals 17 residues. CDR3 DNA sequence: TGTGCCAGCAGCTCCCCGACGAGGAAGGCCTCTAACTATGGCTACACCTTC. Protein product: CASSSPTRKASNYGYTF.

This rearrangement joins TRBV10-3 to TRBJ1-4; D gene unclear. CDR3 length: 14 amino acids. The V gene's germline CDR1 is ENHRY and CDR2 SYGVKD. The V end was cut by 2 bases, the J end by 5 bases, with 9 bases between. CDR3 DNA: TGTGCCATCAGTGAGCCTGGGAGGAATGAAAAACTGTTTTTT. Residues: CAISEPGRNEKLFF.

The chain combines TRBV9 with TRBJ2-1; no clear D gene. The germline V and J ends were trimmed by 2 bases and 4 bases, with 10 bases remaining between them. This CDR3 region has 14 residues. Germline V gene lookup returns CDR1 SGDLS and CDR2 YYNGEE. CDR3 in DNA: TGTGCCAGCAGCGTCTCCTACCCATACAATGAGCAGTTCTTC. It codes for CASSVSYPYNEQFF.

J is TRBJ2-2 and V is TRBV7-9; D not resolved. This CDR3 has 15 amino acids. V was cut by 5 bases and J by 2 bases, with 12 bases left in between. Germline V gene data show CDR1 as SEHNR and CDR2 as FQNEAQ (reference sequence). The CDR3 reads CASSVEAFNTGELFF. As DNA, the CDR3 is TGTGCCAGCAGCGTTGAGGCTTTTAACACCGGGGAGCTGTTTTTT. The full variable domain, with the rest looked up from reference TRBV7-9 and TRBJ2-2, is DTGVSQNPRHKITKRGQNVTFRCDPISEHNRLYWYRQTLGQGPEFLTYFQNEAQLEKSRLLSDRFSAERPKGSFSTLEIQRTEQGDSAMYLCASSVEAFNTGELFFGEGSRLTVL.

The V call is TRBV7-9, the J call TRBJ2-2; D is uncertain. Deletions cut 6 bases from V and 3 bases from J, with 8 bases between. The CDR3 has 13 residues. Germline lookup yields CDR1 SEHNR and CDR2 FQNEAQ (reference sequence). CDR3 protein: CASSHGYTGELFF. The DNA of the CDR3 is TGTGCCAGCAGTCACGGGTACACCGGGGAGCTGTTTTTT.

The table lists this clone with a few counts. CDR3: CASSSQNNQPQHF. CDR3 nucleotide sequence: TGTGCCAGTAGTAGCCAGAACAATCAGCCCCAGCATTTT. The chain employs TRBV19 and TRBJ1-5; no reliable D call. This CDR3 region has 13 residues. In germline, CDR1 is LNHDA, CDR2 SQIVND (reference sequence). Trimming left V 4 bases short and J 3 bases short, with 7 bases between.

The V call is TRBV2, the J call TRBJ1-1, with 7 bases identical to TRBD1. V lost 2 bases to trimming and J lost 4 bases; unmatched junction nucleotides: 10. Looked up from germline, CDR1 is SNHLY and CDR2 is FYNNEI. The length of the CDR3 is 16 residues. CDR3 DNA sequence: TGTGCCAGCAGTGAAAGACAGGGAAGTATCGGCACTGAAGCTTTCTTT. It is translated as CASSERQGSIGTEAFF.